A single sample gave rise to the 12 T cell receptor beta chains below, sequenced in a study of neoadjuvant anti-PD-1 for oral cavity cancer. Method: immunoSEQ multiplex PCR; TCRdb's copy keeps in-frame clones and lacks some. The sample yields about 42,000 clones, 75% to 80% seen once. Noted time point: after neoadjuvant nivolumab, at surgical resection. This material consisted of PBMCs, taken after nivolumab (anti-PD-1) treatment. Every receptor here comes from a person between 40 and 79 years old with oral cavity squamous cell carcinoma.

This clone showed up many times. This chain joins TRBV6-1 and TRBJ1-1; maybe TRBD1 (5 bases). The CDR3 sequence is 12 residues long. Germline V gene data show CDR1 as MNHNS and CDR2 as SASEGT. Trimming pared 8 bases from V and 7 bases from J, leaving 14 bases between. This CDR3 reads CASLRGANEAFF. The CDR3, as DNA: TGTGCCAGCCTTCGAGGGGCGAATGAAGCTTTCTTT.

This clone has just one count. The CDR3 region is CASSVGVATGNTIYF. CDR3 DNA sequence: TGTGCCAGCAGCGTAGGCGTAGCAACTGGAAACACCATATATTTT. The V and J genes are TRBV9 and TRBJ1-3; D is unclear. This CDR3 is built from 15 residues. Trimming left V 0 bases short and J 2 bases short, with 9 bases between. CDR1 is SGDLS and CDR2 is YYNGEE in the germline V gene.

This sequence joins TRBV30 and TRBJ2-7; 7 nucleotides match TRBD2. The CDR3 totals 12 residues. V shed 0 bases, J shed 7 bases, and the junction held 3 bases outside the gene matches. Germline-derived CDR1 and CDR2 are GTSNPN and SVGIG (reference sequence). The CDR3 loop is CAWSVKAGEQYF. Here the CDR3 DNA reads TGTGCCTGGAGTGTAAAAGCGGGGGAGCAGTACTTC.

J is TRBJ1-3 and V is TRBV5-1, with D unresolved. The CDR3 totals 19 residues. CDR1 SGHRS and CDR2 YFSETQ come from the germline V gene. V gave up 3 bases and J gave up 0 bases, with 22 bases separating them. Here the CDR3 reads CASSSSHVPLALSGNTIYF. The CDR3 DNA sequence: TGCGCCAGCAGCTCCTCCCATGTACCCTTGGCTCTCTCTGGAAACACCATATATTTT.

This clone was seen a few times. The chain recombines TRBV9 with TRBJ2-7; 9 bases are a match to TRBD1. This CDR3 contains 14 residues. CDR1 and CDR2 from the germline V gene are SGDLS and YYNGEE. The trim removed 6 bases at V and 2 bases at J, leaving 6 bases unmatched. The CDR3 region is CASNPGQGPYEQYF. DNA for the CDR3: TGTGCCAGCAATCCGGGACAGGGCCCCTACGAGCAGTACTTC.

V usage is TRBV14 and J usage is TRBJ2-7, with D perhaps TRBD1 (5 bases). Germline V gene data show CDR1 as SGHDN and CDR2 as FVKESK. The CDR3 covers 15 residues. Trimming removed 4 bases from V and 4 bases from J, with 17 bases in between. CDR3 sequence reads: CASSPDVQVSYEQYF. DNA of the CDR3: TGTGCCAGCAGCCCCGATGTACAGGTTTCGTACGAGCAGTACTTC. Drawing the rest from reference TRBV14 and TRBJ2-7, the complete variable domain is EAGVTQFPSHSVIEKGQTVTLRCDPISGHDNLYWYRRVMGKEIKFLLHFVKESKQDESGMPNNRFLAERTGGTYSTLKVQPAELEDSGVYFCASSPDVQVSYEQYFGPGTRLTVT.

This clone was observed once. The rearrangement links TRBV5-4 to TRBJ2-7; D possibly corresponds to TRBD2 (5 bases). This CDR3 contains 15 residues. Deletions cut 1 base from V and 0 bases from J, with 11 bases between. Germline lookup yields CDR1 SGHNT and CDR2 YYREEE (reference sequence). Here the CDR3 DNA reads TGTGCCAGCAGCTTGAACGGACTTGGCTCCTACGAGCAGTACTTC. As protein: CASSLNGLGSYEQYF. Combining the CDR3 with reference TRBV5-4 and TRBJ2-7 gives the whole variable domain ETGVTQSPTHLIKTRGQQVTLRCSSQSGHNTVSWYQQALGQGPQFIFQYYREEENGRGNFPPRFSGLQFPNYSSELNVNALELDDSALYLCASSLNGLGSYEQYFGPGTRLTVT.

The chain uses TRBV28 and TRBJ1-2; the D is unclear. Trimming removed 2 bases from V and 4 bases from J, with 14 bases in between. Germline-derived CDR1 and CDR2 are MDHEN and SYDVKM. CDR3 size: 15 residues. In DNA form, the CDR3 reads TGTGCCAGCAGTTTAGAGGGCCCCCCGGGCTATGGCTACACCTTC. Its protein product is CASSLEGPPGYGYTF.

The V and J genes are TRBV4-1 and TRBJ1-2; D gene uncertain. Germline CDR1 MGHRA, CDR2 YSYEKL. This CDR3 region has 16 residues. The V end was cut by 1 base, the J end by 1 base, with 13 bases between. DNA for the CDR3: TGCGCCAGCAGCCAAGCCGGGAGTGTACTTAACTATGGCTACACCTTC. The encoded protein is CASSQAGSVLNYGYTF.

In nucleotides, the CDR3 is TGTGCCACCAGCAGACTAGACTCGAGCTCCTACAATGAGCAGTTCTTC. Its protein product is CATSRLDSSSYNEQFF. The rearrangement uses TRBV15 and TRBJ2-1; D not resolved. V lost 2 bases, J lost 0 bases, and 11 bases lay in between. The germline gives CDR1 LNHNV, CDR2 YYDKDF (reference sequence). The CDR3 extends over 16 amino acids.

The rearrangement joins TRBV18 to TRBJ1-2; a possible D gene is TRBD1 (6 bases). This CDR3 comprises 15 residues. Germline CDR1 and CDR2: KGHSH and LQKENI. The V end lost 1 base, the J end lost 0 bases, and 9 bases lay between the germline ends. The DNA of the CDR3 is TGTGCCAGCTCACCACAAGGGGGATCTAACTATGGCTACACCTTC. Protein product: CASSPQGGSNYGYTF.

This chain connects TRBV14 to TRBJ2-1; D is unclear. Germline CDR1 reads SGHDN; CDR2 reads FVKESK. The CDR3 length is 15 residues. Trimming stripped 4 bases from V and 4 bases from J, with 14 bases between. This CDR3 reads CASSRPTVRYNEQFF. The CDR3 bases are TGTGCCAGCAGCCGGCCCACGGTCAGATACAATGAGCAGTTCTTC.